This passage covers 21 T cell receptor beta chains from one sample sequenced in a study of identical twins. TCRdb used MiXCR to reprocess the 5' RACE reads, holding one entry per CDR3 protein. Of approximately 410,000 distinct CDR3 sequences in the sample, less than 20% are singletons; the top ten hold 10% to 15%. Sequenced input: naive T cells sorted from blood. Source of these receptors: a man aged 50 to 59 in good health.

This chain joins TRBV29-1 and TRBJ2-4; a weak D match, TRBD1 (6 bases). Looked up from germline, CDR1 is SQVTM and CDR2 is ANQGSEA. CDR3 length: 13 residues. Deletions cut 3 bases from V and 3 bases from J, with 9 bases between. CDR3 bases: TGCAGCGTTGATGGGGGCGGCAAAAACATTCAGTACTTC. Translated: CSVDGGGKNIQYF.

At least ten counts were recorded for this clonotype. The rearrangement uses TRBV15 and TRBJ1-1, with D possibly matching TRBD1 (5 bases). The CDR3 contains 16 residues. V was pared by 1 base and J by 0 bases, with 12 bases between. Germline V gene data show CDR1 as LNHNV and CDR2 as YYDKDF (reference sequence). The CDR3 is CATSRGGRAMNTEAFF. In nucleotides, the CDR3 is TGTGCCACCAGCAGAGGAGGCAGGGCCATGAACACTGAAGCTTTCTTT.

The chain has TRBV2 and TRBJ2-3; 9 bases are a match to TRBD2. CDR3 length equals 15 residues. Trimming cost V 4 bases and J 4 bases; bases outside gene matches: 6. Germline values: CDR1 SNHLY, CDR2 FYNNEI. In DNA form, the CDR3 reads TGTGCCAGCAGTGGCTTTAGCGGGGGTGCAGATACGCAGTATTTT. Its translation is CASSGFSGGADTQYF.

There are many counts of this clonotype. The chain is built from TRBV4-2 and TRBJ2-7, with TRBD1 identical over 9 bases. Germline V gene lookup returns CDR1 LGHNA and CDR2 YNFKEQ. This CDR3 spans 14 amino acids. Trimming took 4 bases from V and 5 from J; bases not matched to a gene: 6. CDR3 sequence: CASSLGTGLDEQYF. The CDR3 nucleotides read TGTGCCAGCAGCCTAGGGACAGGGTTAGACGAGCAGTACTTC.

The genes are TRBV27 and TRBJ2-3; D is undetermined. V lost 5 bases to trimming and J lost 0 bases, with 15 bases between them. Germline-derived CDR1 and CDR2 are MNHEY and SMNVEV (reference sequence). CDR3 length equals 16 residues. CDR3 in amino acids: CASSHYPFTSTDTQYF. Written as DNA, the CDR3 is TGTGCCAGCAGTCACTACCCTTTCACTAGCACAGATACGCAGTATTTT.

This clonotype was counted ten times or more. V is TRBV24-1 and J is TRBJ2-3, with 8 bases that match TRBD1. CDR1 is KGHDR and CDR2 is SFDVKD in the germline V gene. The length of the CDR3 is 16 residues. V dropped 3 bases and J dropped 4; count of bases not matched to a gene: 8. CDR3 in amino acids: CATSDTRTGSADTQYF. CDR3 coding DNA: TGTGCCACCAGTGATACCAGGACAGGGTCGGCAGATACGCAGTATTTT.

The chain has TRBV5-1 and TRBJ2-3; the D gene is possibly TRBD1 (6 bases). Trimming took 0 bases from V and 2 from J, leaving 13 bases between them. Germline loops: CDR1 SGHRS, CDR2 YFSETQ. The CDR3 runs to 16 residues. The CDR3 loop is CASSLGAGTTTDTQYF. DNA of the CDR3: TGCGCCAGCAGCTTGGGGGCAGGGACAACCACAGATACGCAGTATTTT.

This clonotype appeared many times. This chain uses TRBV12-3 or TRBV12-4 with TRBJ2-1; TRBD1 is a possible D gene (5 bases). V was pared by 4 bases and J by 0 bases, with 19 bases between. The CDR3 has 18 amino acids. The DNA for the CDR3 is TGTGCCAGCAGTTCCCGACGAAGAGACAGCAGCTCCTACAATGAGCAGTTCTTC. Encoded protein: CASSSRRRDSSSYNEQFF.

This chain links TRBV18 with TRBJ2-3; 7 positions agree with TRBD2. The CDR3 is made up of 14 amino acids. From germline, CDR1 is KGHSH and CDR2 LQKENI. The junction had 5 bases not matched to a gene; V was cut back by 8 bases and J by 0 bases. The CDR3, as DNA: TGTGCCAGCAAACCCGGGGGGAGCACAGATACGCAGTATTTT. It translates to CASKPGGSTDTQYF.

The chain couples TRBV7-9 to TRBJ2-7; 7 bases are a match to TRBD2. CDR1 is SEHNR, CDR2 FQNEAQ, per germline (reference sequence). V lost 1 base and J lost 6; bases outside the gene matches: 9. There are 15 residues in the CDR3. The CDR3 is CASSLELGGVREQYF. The CDR3 DNA reads as TGTGCCAGCAGCTTAGAGTTGGGGGGGGTTCGCGAGCAGTACTTC. Full variable domain (remainder filled in from reference TRBV7-9 and TRBJ2-7): DTGVSQNPRHKITKRGQNVTFRCDPISEHNRLYWYRQTLGQGPEFLTYFQNEAQLEKSRLLSDRFSAERPKGSFSTLEIQRTEQGDSAMYLCASSLELGGVREQYFGPGTRLTVT.

This clonotype has just a few counts. V gene TRBV4-3 combines with J gene TRBJ1-5; no firm D call. V was shortened by 0 bases and J by 5 bases, with 5 bases between the two germline ends. The germline gives CDR1 LGHNA, CDR2 YSLEER. CDR3 length: 13 residues. In DNA form, the CDR3 reads TGCGCCAGCAGCCAAGACTTTGATCAGCCCCAGCATTTT. This translates into CASSQDFDQPQHF.

This clonotype was observed a few times. The V and J genes are TRBV29-1 and TRBJ1-1, with D perhaps matching TRBD1 (6 bases). V was cut by 4 bases and J by 4 bases, with 16 bases left in between. The CDR3 length is 14 residues. Looked up from germline, CDR1 is SQVTM and CDR2 is ANQGSEA. The CDR3, as DNA: TGCAGCGTTGCGGGCGGGAAGGGGGGCACTGAAGCTTTCTTT. This translates into CSVAGGKGGTEAFF.

The genes are TRBV29-1 and TRBJ2-3; 10 bases map to TRBD2. Trimming removed 4 bases from V and 3 bases from J; junction bases left unmatched: 13. CDR3 size: 17 residues. Per germline, CDR1 SQVTM and CDR2 ANQGSEA. CDR3: CSVVGLAGEGATDTQYF. CDR3 sequence (DNA): TGCAGCGTTGTCGGGCTAGCGGGAGAGGGGGCTACAGATACGCAGTATTTT.

A remark on this clonotype: At one end, the junction sequence differs from germline, possibly due to a read error. The V and J genes are TRBV20-1 and TRBJ1-4, with D possibly being TRBD1 (6 bases). The CDR3 totals 14 residues. Germline CDR1 is DFQATT and CDR2 is SNEGSKA (reference sequence). The CDR3, as DNA: TGCAGTGCTACCCCAGGGGCGGGGGGGGAAAAACTGATTTTT. Translating it yields CSATPGAGGEKLIF.

This clonotype has at least ten counts. J is TRBJ2-3 and V is TRBV20-1, with a weak D call TRBD2 (9 bases). The CDR3 totals 20 residues. Germline-derived CDR1 and CDR2 are DFQATT and SNEGSKA (reference sequence). Here the CDR3 DNA reads TGCAGCGGACAGGGCCCTTTCCCGGGACTAGCCGGGCGGGGCACAGATACGCAGTATTTT. This codes for CSGQGPFPGLAGRGTDTQYF.

The rearrangement uses TRBV29-1 and TRBJ2-1, with D uncertain. Between the trimmed V and J ends, which lost 7 bases and 4 bases, there was a span of 8 bases. Germline V lookup: CDR1 SQVTM, CDR2 ANQGSEA. The CDR3 covers 11 residues. This chain's CDR3 is CSGLGYNEQFF. The CDR3 DNA follows: TGCAGCGGGCTGGGATACAATGAGCAGTTCTTC.

This clonotype has more than one count but fewer than ten. The genes are TRBV5-1 and TRBJ2-7, with 11 bases identical to TRBD1. The CDR3 has 13 amino acids. With V trimmed by 5 bases and J by 7 bases, 5 bases remained unmatched. The germline CDR1 and CDR2 sequences are SGHRS and YFSETQ. CDR3 DNA sequence: TGCGCCAGCAGTGGACAGGGGGCGGGGGAGCAGTACTTC. Protein: CASSGQGAGEQYF.

At least ten counts were recorded for this clonotype. This sequence joins TRBV12-3 or TRBV12-4 and TRBJ1-6; no clear D. There are 14 residues in the CDR3. V gave up 6 bases and J gave up 16 bases, with 22 bases separating them. The CDR3 DNA sequence: TGTGCCAGCAGCGCCCTCCTCGGCCGTCCTCTACTCCACTTT. As protein: CASSALLGRPLLHF.

The sample holds many counts of this clonotype. This rearrangement joins TRBV5-1 to TRBJ1-2; D unclear. Trimming shortened V by 0 bases and J by 2 bases, and 5 bases separated the two germline ends. CDR1 and CDR2 (germline): SGHRS, YFSETQ. The CDR3 is 13 amino acids. The CDR3 sequence is CASSLGQNYGYTF. The CDR3 DNA reads as TGCGCCAGCAGCTTGGGGCAAAACTATGGCTACACCTTC.

Many counts were recorded for this clonotype. The V gene is TRBV15, the J gene TRBJ2-4; D gene ambiguous. The V gene lost 5 bases and the J gene lost 5 bases, with 10 bases spanning the gap. The CDR3 spans 13 residues. From germline, CDR1 is LNHNV and CDR2 YYDKDF (reference sequence). CDR3 sequence: CATSEVKENIQYF. In DNA form, the CDR3 reads TGTGCCACCAGCGAAGTAAAGGAAAACATTCAGTACTTC.

This clonotype was recorded many times. The chain couples TRBV20-1 to TRBJ2-1; TRBD2 matches at 7 bases. J gave up 1 base and V 1 base, and 13 bases lay outside the gene matches. The CDR3 loop spans 18 amino acids. CDR1 is DFQATT and CDR2 is SNEGSKA in the germline V gene (reference sequence). For the CDR3, the DNA is TGCAGTGCTAGAGTCGACGCTAAGGCGGGAGTATCCTACAATGAGCAGTTCTTC. Its protein product is CSARVDAKAGVSYNEQFF.